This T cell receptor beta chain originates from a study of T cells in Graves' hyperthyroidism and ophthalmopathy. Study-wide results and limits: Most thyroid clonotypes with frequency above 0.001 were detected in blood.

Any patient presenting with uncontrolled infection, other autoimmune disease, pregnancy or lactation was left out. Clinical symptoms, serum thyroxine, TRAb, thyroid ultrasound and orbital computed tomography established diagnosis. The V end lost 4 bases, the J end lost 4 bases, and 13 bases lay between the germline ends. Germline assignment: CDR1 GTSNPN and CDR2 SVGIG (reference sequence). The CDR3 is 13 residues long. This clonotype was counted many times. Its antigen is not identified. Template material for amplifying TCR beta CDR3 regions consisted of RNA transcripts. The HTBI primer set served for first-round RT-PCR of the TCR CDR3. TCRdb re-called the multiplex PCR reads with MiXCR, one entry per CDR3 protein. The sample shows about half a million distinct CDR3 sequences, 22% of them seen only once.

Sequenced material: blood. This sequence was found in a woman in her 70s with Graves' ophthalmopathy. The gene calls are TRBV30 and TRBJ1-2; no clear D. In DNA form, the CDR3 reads TGTGCCTGGATTCAAGATCATGTCTATGGCTACACCTTC. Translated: CAWIQDHVYGYTF.